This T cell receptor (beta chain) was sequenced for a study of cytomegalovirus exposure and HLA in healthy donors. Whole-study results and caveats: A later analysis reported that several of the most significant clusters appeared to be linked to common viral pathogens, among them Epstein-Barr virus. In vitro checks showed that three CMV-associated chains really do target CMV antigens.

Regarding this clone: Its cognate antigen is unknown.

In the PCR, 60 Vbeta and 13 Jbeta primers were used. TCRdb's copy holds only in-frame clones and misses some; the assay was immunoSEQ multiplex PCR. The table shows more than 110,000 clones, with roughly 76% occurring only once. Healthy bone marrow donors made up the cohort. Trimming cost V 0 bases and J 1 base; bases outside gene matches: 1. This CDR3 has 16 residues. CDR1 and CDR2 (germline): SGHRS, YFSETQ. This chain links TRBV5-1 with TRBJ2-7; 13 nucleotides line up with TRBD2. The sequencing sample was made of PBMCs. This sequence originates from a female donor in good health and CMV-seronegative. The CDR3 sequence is CASSLGGLAGSYEQYF. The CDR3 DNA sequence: TGCGCCAGCAGCTTGGGGGGACTAGCGGGGTCCTACGAGCAGTACTTC. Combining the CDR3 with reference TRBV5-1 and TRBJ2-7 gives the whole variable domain KAGVTQTPRYLIKTRGQQVTLSCSPISGHRSVSWYQQTPGQGLQFLFEYFSETQRNKGNFPGRFSGRQFSNSRSEMNVSTLELGDSALYLCASSLGGLAGSYEQYFGPGTRLTVT.